Listed below are T cell receptor beta chains from one sample, sequenced in a study of glioma-infiltrating T cells after dendritic cell vaccination. Clones were read by immunoSEQ multiplex PCR, and TCRdb kept only the in-frame ones, dropping some. The table records about 92,000 clones, around 86% of them present only once. The specimen comprised blood, sampled before dendritic cell vaccination. The origin of the receptors is a human donor with glioblastoma. The conserved cysteine and the conserved F or W are not part of the CDR3 here. The order of the fields is D gene, J gene, V gene, CDR3 protein. The D gene is left open where the match is weak.

TRBD1,TRBJ2-3,TRBV4-1,ASSQHRDRQDTQY
TRBD2,TRBJ2-3,TRBV9,ASSVETSGTSDTQY
.,TRBJ1-2,TRBV29-1,SAPVGGSWDGYT
.,TRBJ2-4,TRBV7-6,ASSSRQGNIQY
TRBD1,TRBJ1-2,TRBV6-1,ASRYGTGGSDGYT
TRBD1,TRBJ2-7,TRBV6-5,ASSTGTENEQY
.,TRBJ1-1,TRBV19,ASRVTVNTEAF
TRBD2,TRBJ2-7,TRBV7-9,ASSPTRGEEQY
.,TRBJ2-5,TRBV2,ASRFTEKETQY
.,TRBJ2-2,TRBV7-3,ASSLNPYPNTGELF
.,TRBJ2-2,TRBV5-5,ASSHIEDPGELF
.,TRBJ2-1,TRBV4-3,ASSQDSTDNEQF
.,TRBJ2-7,TRBV19,ASSAMGGTKAQY
TRBD2,TRBJ2-1,TRBV5-1,ASSLGGRSSYNEQF
TRBD1,TRBJ1-1,TRBV20-1,SGDREAEAF
TRBD2,TRBJ2-3,TRBV28,ASSREGDTDTQY
.,TRBJ1-6,TRBV23-1,ASSRGTDNSPLH
TRBD1,TRBJ1-5,TRBV6-5,ASSYSRQGGQPQH
.,TRBJ2-7,TRBV6-5,ASSYSNRLGTYEQY
.,TRBJ2-2,TRBV4-2,ASSQVGRSTGELF
.,TRBJ2-6,TRBV7-9,AIRDSGANVLT
.,TRBJ1-1,TRBV7-8,ASSSREGNTEAF
TRBD1,TRBJ1-4,TRBV6-9,ARRDRRTNEKLF
.,TRBJ2-2,TRBV9,ASSLRGPLQRPPTNTGELF
.,TRBJ2-7,TRBV13,ASSIKVRNEQY
.,TRBJ1-2,TRBV27,ASSLDSANYGYT
TRBD1,TRBJ1-5,TRBV29-1,SATYGTGGGQPQH
.,TRBJ2-4,TRBV6-1,ASRQDIAKNIQY
TRBD1,TRBJ1-1,TRBV7-2,ASSSRTGYTEAF
.,TRBJ2-1,TRBV6-1,ASTTPRQVYNEQF
TRBD1,TRBJ1-2,TRBV19,ASSITGDRGYT
TRBD2,TRBJ2-7,TRBV11-1,ASSPTSDSSYEQY
.,TRBJ1-1,TRBV7-2,ASSLVEGNTEAF
.,TRBJ2-3,TRBV6-1,ASNKNSPTDTQY
TRBD2,TRBJ2-4,TRBV7-2,ASSPVASGGNIQY
.,TRBJ2-2,TRBV2,ASSYRVGELF
.,TRBJ2-7,TRBV6-5,ATYRDEQY
TRBD1,TRBJ1-6,TRBV6-5,ASSEGTGGSPLH
.,TRBJ2-1,TRBV11-3,ASSLSGGTYNEQF
TRBD1,TRBJ1-2,TRBV7-2,ASSSTRDRVFGYT
TRBD1,TRBJ2-2,TRBV25-1,ASSENRGIPNTGELF
TRBD1,TRBJ2-5,TRBV7-9,ASSASPGQGFQTQY
TRBD1,TRBJ1-6,TRBV9,ASTRGERSPLH
TRBD2,TRBJ2-1,TRBV5-1,ASSSGLAGYGDNEQF
TRBD1,TRBJ2-5,TRBV7-3,ASSLKGAGETQY
TRBD1,TRBJ1-1,TRBV29-1,SVKRGGSAEAF
.,TRBJ1-1,TRBV6-5,ASTTPPGNTEAF
.,TRBJ2-1,TRBV28,ASSPGGSQGNYNEQF
TRBD1,TRBJ2-7,TRBV6-1,ASSGSWDSYEQY
.,TRBJ1-6,TRBV2,ASSATAGPLH
.,TRBJ2-7,TRBV14,ASSRLARTYEQY
.,TRBJ2-3,TRBV9,ASSVARTAGDTQY
.,TRBJ2-7,TRBV10-3,AISEFVGSGEQY
.,TRBJ2-7,TRBV7-6,ASSLGNSYEQY
.,TRBJ1-5,TRBV6-5,ASSYSRVQPQH
TRBD1,TRBJ1-2,TRBV7-9,ASSARQGINYGYT
TRBD1,TRBJ2-7,TRBV7-7,ASSLRQGSYEQY